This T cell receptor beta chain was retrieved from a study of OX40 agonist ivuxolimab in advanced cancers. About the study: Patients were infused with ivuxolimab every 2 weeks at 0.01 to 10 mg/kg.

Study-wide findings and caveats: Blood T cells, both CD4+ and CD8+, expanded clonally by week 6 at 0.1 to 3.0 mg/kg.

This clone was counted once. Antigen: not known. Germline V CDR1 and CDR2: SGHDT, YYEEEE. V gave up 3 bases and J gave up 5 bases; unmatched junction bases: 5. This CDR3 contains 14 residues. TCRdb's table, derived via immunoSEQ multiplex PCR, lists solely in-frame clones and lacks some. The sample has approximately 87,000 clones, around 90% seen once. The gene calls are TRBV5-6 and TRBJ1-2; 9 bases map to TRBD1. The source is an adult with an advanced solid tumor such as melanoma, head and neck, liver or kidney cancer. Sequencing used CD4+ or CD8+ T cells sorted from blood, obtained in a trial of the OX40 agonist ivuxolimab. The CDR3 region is CASSYRDRDYGYTF. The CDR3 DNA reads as TGTGCCAGCAGCTACCGGGACAGGGATTATGGCTACACCTTC.